A single sample gave rise to the 8 T cell receptor beta chains below, sequenced in a study of blood T cell repertoires in COVID-19. TCRdb's table, derived via immunoSEQ multiplex PCR, lists solely in-frame clones and lacks some. The sample yields approximately 250,000 clones, approximately 80% seen once. The material sequenced was peripheral blood. The receptors here all came from a man aged 35 to 55 who had recovered from COVID-19.

The gene calls are TRBV19 and TRBJ1-1; D remains unclear. The CDR3 length is 15 residues. V lost 4 bases and J lost 2, with 14 bases in between. Germline CDR1 and CDR2: LNHDA and SQIVND (reference sequence). CDR3 DNA: TGTGCCAGTAGTACCCGCCGGGATGGAAACACTGAAGCTTTCTTT. Residues: CASSTRRDGNTEAFF.

Concerning this clone itself: Other DNA sequences of this sample code for an identical CDR3. This chain joins TRBV18 and TRBJ1-5, with TRBD1 matching 7 bases. Per germline, CDR1 KGHSH and CDR2 LQKENI. CDR3 length: 14 residues. The V and J ends lost 1 base and 4 bases, in that order; junction bases with no gene match: 1. CDR3 nucleotides: TGTGCCAGCTCACCACTACAGGGGAATCAGCCCCAGCATTTT. Its protein is CASSPLQGNQPQHF.

V and J are TRBV11-3 and TRBJ2-1; 9 nucleotides align to TRBD2. The germline CDR1 and CDR2 sequences are SGHNT and YENEEA. V was pared by 5 bases and J by 4 bases, with 12 bases of the junction left unmatched. The CDR3 totals 17 residues. In DNA, the CDR3 is TGTGCCAGCAGCCTTAGAGGTGGTAGCGGGGGATACAATGAGCAGTTCTTC. It translates to CASSLRGGSGGYNEQFF.

The chain links TRBV5-6 to TRBJ2-1; weak D call: TRBD1 (5 bases). This CDR3 has 14 amino acids. V lost 2 bases and J 3 bases, leaving 9 bases between the germline ends. CDR1 and CDR2 from the germline V gene are SGHDT and YYEEEE. The CDR3: CASSFQGNYNEQFF. The CDR3 DNA reads as TGTGCCAGCAGCTTTCAGGGAAACTACAATGAGCAGTTCTTC.

The chain links TRBV2 to TRBJ2-2; 12 bases are shared with TRBD1. V dropped 6 bases and J dropped 6; count of bases not matched to a gene: 5. The CDR3 spans 15 residues. Germline CDR1 SNHLY, CDR2 FYNNEI. This CDR3 reads CASRKGQGAAGELFF. CDR3 in DNA: TGTGCCAGCAGAAAGGGACAGGGGGCAGCCGGGGAGCTGTTTTTT.

This chain uses TRBV4-3 with TRBJ1-2, with D possibly TRBD1 on 5 matching bases. V lost 1 base to trimming and J lost 7 bases, with 19 bases between them. CDR3 length: 16 amino acids. Per the germline V gene, CDR1 is LGHNA and CDR2 is YSLEER. The CDR3 nucleotides are TGCGCCAGCAGCCAAGGCATCAGTTTGGGGCCGCGTGGCTACACCTTC. This codes for CASSQGISLGPRGYTF.

The chain recombines TRBV9 with TRBJ1-1; TRBD1 agrees at 7 bases. This CDR3 contains 14 residues. Germline V gene lookup returns CDR1 SGDLS and CDR2 YYNGEE. V lost 4 bases to trimming and J lost 5 bases; unmatched junction nucleotides: 8. The CDR3 protein is CASSPRNRGTEAFF. The CDR3 region has the DNA TGTGCCAGCAGCCCCCGAAACAGGGGTACTGAAGCTTTCTTT. The variable domain in full, completed from reference TRBV9 and TRBJ1-1, reads DSGVTQTPKHLITATGQRVTLRCSPRSGDLSVYWYQQSLDQGLQFLIQYYNGEERAKGNILERFSAQQFPDLHSELNLSSLELGDSALYFCASSPRNRGTEAFFGQGTRLTVV.

Only one count was recorded for this clone. Other DNA sequences of this sample code for an identical CDR3. The chain joins TRBV20-1 to TRBJ1-2; D gene ambiguous. Germline CDR1 DFQATT, CDR2 SNEGSKA (reference sequence). The CDR3 is made up of 11 amino acids. V lost 5 bases and J 2 bases, leaving 6 bases between the germline ends. CDR3 region: CSAGSNYGYTF. As DNA, the CDR3 is TGCAGTGCTGGGAGCAACTATGGCTACACCTTC.